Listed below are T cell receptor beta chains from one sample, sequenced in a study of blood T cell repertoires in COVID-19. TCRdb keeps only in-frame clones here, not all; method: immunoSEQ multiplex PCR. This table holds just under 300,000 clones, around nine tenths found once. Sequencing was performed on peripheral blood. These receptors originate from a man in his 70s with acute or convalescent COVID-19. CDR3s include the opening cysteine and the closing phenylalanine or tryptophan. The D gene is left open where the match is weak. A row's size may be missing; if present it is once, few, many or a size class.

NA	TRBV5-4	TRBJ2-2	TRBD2	CASSLGAGGNTGELFF	TGTGCCAGCAGCTTGGGGGCGGGGGGTAACACCGGGGAGCTGTTTTTT
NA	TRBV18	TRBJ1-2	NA	CASSPTGSVDYGYTF	TGTGCCAGCTCACCCACAGGGTCGGTTGACTATGGCTACACCTTC
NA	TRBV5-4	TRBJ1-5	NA	CASSLRGAGGNQPQHF	TGTGCCAGCAGCTTAAGGGGCGCTGGTGGCAATCAGCCCCAGCATTTT
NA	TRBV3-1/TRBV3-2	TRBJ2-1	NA	CASSQAEIGQINEQFF	TGTGCCAGCAGCCAAGCAGAAATTGGACAGATAAATGAGCAGTTCTTC
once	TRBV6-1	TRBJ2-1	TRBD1	CASSEEDRGYNEQFF	TGTGCCAGCAGTGAAGAGGACAGGGGCTACAATGAGCAGTTCTTC
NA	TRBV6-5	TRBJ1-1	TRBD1	CASRMGQGANTEAFF	TGTGCCAGCAGAATGGGACAGGGGGCGAACACTGAAGCTTTCTTT
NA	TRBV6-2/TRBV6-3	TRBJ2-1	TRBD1	CASSWTGRNEQFF	TGTGCCAGCAGTTGGACAGGGCGAAATGAGCAGTTCTTC
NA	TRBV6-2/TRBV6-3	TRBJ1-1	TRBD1	CASSYSGTAVPEAFF	TGTGCCAGCAGTTACTCAGGGACAGCAGTACCTGAAGCTTTCTTT
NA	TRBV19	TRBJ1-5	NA	CASSIRGADQPQHF	TGTGCCAGTAGTATACGCGGGGCGGATCAGCCCCAGCATTTT
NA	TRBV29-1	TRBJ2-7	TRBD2	CSVSTSDEQYF	TGCAGCGTCTCAACTAGCGACGAGCAGTACTTC
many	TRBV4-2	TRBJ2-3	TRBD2	CASSQDLAGGTDTQYF	TGTGCCAGCAGCCAAGATCTAGCGGGGGGGACAGATACGCAGTATTTT
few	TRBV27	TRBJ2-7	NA	CASSLSTGYEQYF	TGTGCCAGCAGTTTATCGACTGGATACGAGCAGTACTTC
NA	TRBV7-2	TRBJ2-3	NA	CASSLSWEPDTQYF	TGTGCCAGCAGCTTATCGTGGGAGCCAGATACGCAGTATTTT
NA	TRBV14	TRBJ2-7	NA	CASSRQPSLVGQYF	TGTGCCAGCAGCCGTCAGCCTAGTTTGGTGGGGCAGTACTTC
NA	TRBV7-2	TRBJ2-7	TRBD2	CASSLAGVAGGHEQYF	TGTGCCAGCAGCTTAGCGGGGGTAGCGGGGGGTCACGAGCAGTACTTC
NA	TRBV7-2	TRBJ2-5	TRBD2	CASSLGRGLGRETQYF	TGTGCCAGCAGCTTAGGACGAGGACTAGGACGGGAGACCCAGTACTTC
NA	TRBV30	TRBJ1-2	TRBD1	CAWSQGARGDYGYTF	TGTGCCTGGAGCCAGGGGGCGCGGGGTGACTATGGCTACACCTTC